Listed below are T cell receptor beta chains from one sample, sequenced in a study of blood T cell repertoires in COVID-19. The assay was immunoSEQ multiplex PCR, and TCRdb's table has in-frame clones only and misses some. The table includes around 180,000 clones, roughly 90% detected once. Specimen: peripheral blood. The receptor source for this set is a man aged 65 to 79 with active or convalescent COVID-19. CDR3s include the opening cysteine and the closing phenylalanine or tryptophan. The D gene is left open where the match is weak. Only some rows state a clone size, as once, few, many or a class for expanded clones.

d_call,j_call,v_call,clone_size,cdr3_aa,cdr3_nt
TRBD1,TRBJ1-1,TRBV30,-,CAWSVRGQSTEAFF,TGTGCCTGGAGTGTACGGGGACAGAGCACTGAAGCTTTCTTT
TRBD1,TRBJ1-2,TRBV24-1,once,CATSDPRGTDYGYTF,TGTGCCACCAGTGATCCCAGGGGGACGGACTATGGCTACACCTTC
-,TRBJ2-5,TRBV7-2,-,CASSQGAHSGETQYF,TGTGCCAGCAGCCAAGGAGCCCACTCGGGGGAGACCCAGTACTTC
-,TRBJ1-2,TRBV11-2,-,CASSLGAGSYVYTF,TGTGCCAGCAGCTTAGGGGCAGGGTCATATGTCTACACCTTC
TRBD1,TRBJ1-1,TRBV7-2,-,CASSFDRGRTEAFF,TGTGCCAGCAGCTTCGACAGGGGGCGAACTGAAGCTTTCTTT
TRBD1,TRBJ1-2,TRBV6-5,-,CASSYLLTGGYGYTF,TGTGCCAGCAGTTACCTACTTACAGGGGGCTATGGCTACACCTTC
TRBD1,TRBJ2-7,TRBV4-3,few,CASSQDSRDRGDSRYEQYF,TGCGCCAGCAGCCAAGATAGCCGGGACAGGGGGGACTCCCGCTACGAGCAGTACTTC
TRBD1,TRBJ1-2,TRBV30,few,CAWSVLQGYGYTF,TGTGCCTGGAGTGTACTACAGGGGTATGGCTACACCTTC
-,TRBJ2-7,TRBV6-1,once,CASSEGYRDLYEQYF,TGTGCCAGCAGTGAAGGATACCGGGACTTATACGAGCAGTACTTC
-,TRBJ2-1,TRBV7-6,-,CASSPDGYEQFF,TGTGCCAGCAGCCCCGACGGGTATGAGCAGTTCTTC
-,TRBJ2-2,TRBV12-3/TRBV12-4,-,CASESRNTGELFF,TGTGCCAGCGAGTCTCGGAACACCGGGGAGCTGTTTTTT
-,TRBJ2-1,TRBV27,-,CASSLALGRNEQFF,TGTGCCAGCAGTTTGGCTTTGGGGAGGAATGAGCAGTTCTTC
TRBD1,TRBJ2-1,TRBV27,-,CASSDRDRGKISYNEQFF,TGTGCCAGCAGTGACCGGGACAGGGGAAAGATATCCTACAATGAGCAGTTCTTC
TRBD1,TRBJ2-1,TRBV6-1,-,CATSRGPGSYNEQFF,TGTGCCACCTCAAGGGGGCCGGGCTCCTACAATGAGCAGTTCTTC
TRBD1,TRBJ2-7,TRBV7-2,-,CASSSRTGEHEQYF,TGTGCCAGCAGCTCTCGGACAGGCGAACACGAGCAGTACTTC
-,TRBJ1-5,TRBV19,-,CASSIARGGDNQPQHF,TGTGCCAGTAGTATAGCAAGGGGAGGGGACAATCAGCCCCAGCATTTT
-,TRBJ1-1,TRBV25-1,-,CASSEYGLGGVGGTEAFF,TGTGCCAGCAGTGAATACGGACTGGGTGGCGTAGGGGGCACTGAAGCTTTCTTT
-,TRBJ2-2,TRBV5-1,once,CASSKTETGELFF,TGCGCCAGCAGCAAGACAGAGACCGGGGAGCTGTTTTTT
TRBD1,TRBJ1-1,TRBV28,-,CASSAGGMNTEAFF,TGTGCCAGCAGTGCAGGGGGTATGAACACTGAAGCTTTCTTT
-,TRBJ1-3,TRBV11-3,few,CASSSRGSGNTIYF,TGTGCCAGCAGCTCGAGAGGCTCTGGAAACACCATATATTTT
-,TRBJ1-1,TRBV9,-,CASSVTGGSEAFF,TGTGCCAGCAGCGTAACCGGCGGTTCTGAAGCTTTCTTT
TRBD1,TRBJ1-1,TRBV28,-,CASSVRGLDTEAFF,TGTGCCAGCAGCGTAAGGGGGCTCGACACTGAAGCTTTCTTT
-,TRBJ1-4,TRBV7-9,-,CASTLGLAGNEKLFF,TGTGCCAGCACCTTAGGACTAGCCGGTAATGAAAAACTGTTTTTT
-,TRBJ1-3,TRBV5-5,-,CASSLFDRKQSGNTIYF,TGTGCCAGCAGCTTGTTTGACAGAAAACAATCTGGAAACACCATATATTTT
TRBD2,TRBJ2-7,TRBV4-3,once,CASSQDLTSATYEQYF,TGCGCCAGCAGCCAAGATCTAACTAGCGCAACCTACGAGCAGTACTTC
TRBD1,TRBJ1-2,TRBV4-3,-,CASSPRGQGEDGYTF,TGCGCCAGCAGCCCGCGCGGCCAGGGGGAGGATGGCTACACCTTC
-,TRBJ2-5,TRBV30,-,CAWSPTGSEETQYF,TGTGCCTGGAGTCCAACAGGGAGCGAAGAGACCCAGTACTTC
-,TRBJ1-1,TRBV30,-,CAWTGRGNTEAFF,TGTGCCTGGACCGGGCGGGGGAACACTGAAGCTTTCTTT
TRBD2,TRBJ2-3,TRBV3-1/TRBV3-2,-,CASSHYRGGRGTDTQYF,TGTGCCAGCAGCCATTACAGGGGCGGGAGGGGCACAGATACGCAGTATTTT
-,TRBJ1-5,TRBV5-6,-,CASSLSAGGFDNQPQHF,TGTGCCAGCAGCTTGTCGGCGGGGGGCTTTGACAATCAGCCCCAGCATTTT
-,TRBJ1-2,TRBV19,once,CASSALGRGCTF,TGTGCCAGTAGTGCTCTCGGACGGGGGTGCACCTTC
TRBD1,TRBJ1-4,TRBV5-5,-,CASSVGTGSNNEKLFF,TGTGCCAGCAGCGTCGGGACAGGGAGTAATAATGAAAAACTGTTTTTT
-,TRBJ2-1,TRBV6-5,-,CASSYSRETEQFF,TGTGCCAGCAGTTACAGCCGGGAGACTGAGCAGTTCTTC
-,TRBJ2-7,TRBV28,-,CATTLEPYEQYF,TGTGCCACCACCCTTGAGCCCTACGAGCAGTACTTC
-,TRBJ2-1,TRBV24-1,-,CATSDPSQSGQEQFF,TGTGCCACCAGTGATCCCTCGCAGTCCGGACAAGAGCAGTTCTTC
TRBD2,TRBJ2-3,TRBV28,once,CASTPGGRVDTQYF,TGTGCCAGCACACCGGGGGGACGGGTAGATACGCAGTATTTT
TRBD1,TRBJ2-7,TRBV30,-,CAWSWDRYEQYF,TGTGCCTGGAGTTGGGACAGGTACGAGCAGTACTTC
-,TRBJ1-6,TRBV7-9,-,CASSLAWTDGAWNSPLHF,TGTGCCAGCAGCTTGGCTTGGACAGACGGAGCGTGGAATTCACCCCTCCACTTT
-,TRBJ2-7,TRBV27,few,CASSFGGEQYF,TGTGCCAGCAGTTTCGGGGGCGAGCAGTACTTC
-,TRBJ1-1,TRBV18,-,CASSPHDQGEAFF,TGTGCCAGCTCACCCCATGACCAGGGGGAAGCTTTCTTT
TRBD1,TRBJ1-1,TRBV5-8,-,CASSISTGEGTEAFF,TGTGCCAGCAGCATCTCGACAGGGGAGGGCACTGAAGCTTTCTTT
-,TRBJ2-2,TRBV28,-,CASSPQGKGTGELFF,TGTGCCAGCAGTCCACAGGGAAAGGGCACCGGGGAGCTGTTTTTT
TRBD2,TRBJ2-2,TRBV28,once,CASSSAGKNTGELFF,TGTGCCAGCAGTTCAGCGGGAAAGAACACCGGGGAGCTGTTTTTT
TRBD2,TRBJ2-1,TRBV5-1,-,CASSLPRTSGSYNEQFF,TGCGCCAGCAGCTTGCCCCGGACTAGCGGATCCTACAATGAGCAGTTCTTC
TRBD1,TRBJ1-2,TRBV11-2,-,CASRKPGQGYGYTF,TGTGCCAGCAGAAAACCGGGACAGGGGTATGGCTACACCTTC
-,TRBJ1-5,TRBV2,-,CASSWTADSNQPQHF,TGTGCCAGCAGTTGGACAGCGGATAGCAATCAGCCCCAGCATTTT
TRBD2,TRBJ2-5,TRBV5-1,-,CASSMTSGSETQYF,TGCGCCAGCAGCATGACTAGCGGGAGTGAGACCCAGTACTTC
TRBD1,TRBJ1-1,TRBV6-2/TRBV6-3,-,CASSYSRQGNTEAFF,TGTGCCAGCAGTTACTCGAGACAGGGGAACACTGAAGCTTTCTTT
-,TRBJ2-1,TRBV7-3,-,CASSEGQGWFNEQFF,TGTGCCAGCAGCGAGGGGCAGGGGTGGTTCAATGAGCAGTTCTTC
TRBD1,TRBJ1-5,TRBV2,-,CARGDRADQPQHF,TGTGCCAGAGGGGACAGGGCCGATCAGCCCCAGCATTTT
-,TRBJ1-4,TRBV27,-,CASRRATPNEKLFF,TGTGCCAGCCGGCGAGCGACGCCTAATGAAAAACTGTTTTTT
-,TRBJ1-1,TRBV27,-,CASTTHGGLSTEAFF,TGTGCCAGCACTACGCACGGGGGATTGAGCACTGAAGCTTTCTTT
-,TRBJ1-4,TRBV6-2/TRBV6-3,-,CASSSGQVAEKLFF,TGTGCCAGCAGTTCAGGGCAGGTCGCTGAAAAACTGTTTTTT
TRBD1,TRBJ1-4,TRBV19,-,CASSRQGPGGEKLFF,TGTGCCAGTAGTAGACAGGGGCCCGGAGGTGAAAAACTGTTTTTT
-,TRBJ1-1,TRBV5-5,once,CASSFQVGANTEAFF,TGTGCCAGCAGCTTTCAGGTGGGGGCTAACACTGAAGCTTTCTTT